The clone carrying this TCR beta chain was seen only a few times. What it binds is unknown. The data belong to a study of early T cells in non-severe SARS-CoV-2 infection. About the research overall: Bulk RNA isolated from unsorted whole blood underwent sequencing; chains were not paired.

Individual cDNA molecules were tagged with unique molecular identifiers, the study reported. TCRdb independently ran MiXCR on the 5' RACE reads; one entry per CDR3 protein. Among 90,000 to 120,000 distinct CDR3 sequences listed, over 8.5% were seen once. Germline CDR1 is SGDLS and CDR2 is YYNGEE. The CDR3 is 13 residues long. Trimming cost V 7 bases and J 8 bases; bases outside gene matches: 7. Study conclusions and caveats: VDJdb matching, biased toward anti-spike CD8 responses, missed private and CD4 specificities.

The chain has TRBV9 and TRBJ1-2, with TRBD1 matching 11 bases. This TCR was sampled from an adult who was a healthcare worker with PCR-confirmed SARS-CoV-2 infection or an uninfected control (not recorded which). Sequenced: whole blood. The CDR3: CASEDRGRGGYTF. The CDR3 nucleotides are TGTGCCAGCGAGGACAGGGGGCGAGGAGGCTACACCTTC.